The 15 T cell receptor beta chains below all came from one sample that was sequenced in a study of T cell repertoires in cytomegalovirus infection (dated by TCRdb to the late 2010s). The run used an Illumina HiSeq 1500. TCRdb itself trimmed the public reads at Q25 with fastp, ran MiXCR and retained productive beta chains. Rows matching on CDR3 protein sequence are summarized as one entry with the most common DNA and genes. The sample contains 150,000 or so distinct CDR3 sequences, about 6.3% of them found a single time. The biggest ten clones account for about a sixth of the sample. Sequencing was performed on PBMCs. The receptors were gathered from a human donor in good health (CMV status not recorded). Some clones in this sample may be carry-over from other donors' samples.

This clonotype turned up a few times. The V call is TRBV10-3, the J call TRBJ1-1, with TRBD1 matching over 8 bases. Germline V gene sequence: CDR1 ENHRY, CDR2 SYGVKD. V trimming: 6 bases; J trimming: 5 bases; junction bases outside the gene matches: 8. There are 14 residues in the CDR3. CDR3 sequence reads: CAISAPQGGTEAFF. In nucleotides, the CDR3 is TGTGCCATCAGCGCCCCACAGGGGGGGACTGAAGCTTTCTTT.

There are many counts of this clonotype. This chain uses TRBV6-5 with TRBJ1-3; D is perhaps TRBD1 (5 bases). The CDR3 totals 14 residues. V lost 10 bases and J lost 3, with 16 bases in between. The germline CDR1 and CDR2 sequences are MNHEY and SVGAGI. The DNA for the CDR3 is TGTGCCACCCAGCAGGGCTACGATGGAAACACCATATATTTT. Its protein product is CATQQGYDGNTIYF.

This clonotype occurred a few times. The V gene is TRBV28, the J gene TRBJ1-2, with TRBD1 identical over 7 bases. The CDR3 covers 14 residues. Germline assignment: CDR1 MDHEN and CDR2 SYDVKM. Trimming removed 4 bases from V and 5 bases from J; junction bases left unmatched: 7. CDR3 residues: CASSYRDRRYGYTF. The CDR3 DNA follows: TGTGCCAGCAGTTATCGGGACAGAAGATATGGCTACACCTTC.

This clonotype was seen at least ten times. V is TRBV7-8 and J is TRBJ2-3, with 10 bases identical to TRBD2. Germline CDR1 is SGHVS and CDR2 is FQNEAQ. The CDR3 sequence is 16 residues long. V shed 4 bases, J shed 1 base, and the junction held 5 bases outside the gene matches. CDR3 DNA sequence: TGTGCCAGCAGCTCTCTAGCGGGGGCCGGCACAGATACGCAGTATTTT. As protein: CASSSLAGAGTDTQYF.

This clonotype was detected ten times or more. This chain uses TRBV7-2 with TRBJ2-7; 9 nucleotides agree with TRBD1. Germline loops: CDR1 SGHTA, CDR2 FQGNSA. With V trimmed by 4 bases and J by 1 base, 5 bases remained unmatched. This CDR3 comprises 15 residues. The CDR3 loop reads CASSSSGTGSYEQYF. The CDR3 nucleotides are TGTGCCAGCAGCTCATCCGGGACAGGGTCCTACGAGCAGTACTTC.

This clonotype was seen ten or more times. The chain has TRBV7-2 and TRBJ2-1, with 12 bases aligning to TRBD2. CDR1 is SGHTA, CDR2 FQGNSA, per germline. This CDR3 comprises 16 residues. The V and J ends lost 5 bases and 10 bases, in that order; junction bases with no gene match: 12. CDR3 sequence reads: CASSQTSGGHGGEQFF. The CDR3 region has the DNA TGTGCCAGCAGCCAGACTAGCGGGGGCCACGGGGGAGAGCAGTTCTTC.

The sample holds many counts of this clonotype. This rearrangement joins TRBV19 to TRBJ2-2; tentative D call: TRBD1 (6 bases). V shed 0 bases and J shed 5 bases, with 13 bases lying between them. CDR1 and CDR2 (germline): LNHDA, SQIVND (reference sequence). The CDR3 totals 16 residues. CDR3 sequence: CASSIDQGGWTGELFF. The CDR3 DNA is TGTGCCAGTAGTATAGATCAAGGGGGTTGGACCGGGGAGCTGTTTTTT.

This clonotype was seen ten or more times. This chain connects TRBV20-1 to TRBJ2-7, with TRBD2 identical over 8 bases. The germline gives CDR1 DFQATT, CDR2 SNEGSKA (reference sequence). The trim removed 0 bases at V and 1 base at J, leaving 5 bases unmatched. This CDR3 is 15 amino acids long. CDR3 in DNA: TGCAGTGCTAGAGAGCCGGGGACTAGGTCCTACGAGCAGTACTTC. This translates into CSAREPGTRSYEQYF.

This clonotype came up many times. The rearrangement uses TRBV7-2 and TRBJ2-7; D is tentatively TRBD1 or TRBD2 (5 bases each). Trimming pared 4 bases from V and 1 base from J, leaving 11 bases between. The CDR3 has 14 residues. Germline lookup yields CDR1 SGHTA and CDR2 FQGNSA. The CDR3 here is CASSSQWGSYEQYF. For the CDR3, the DNA is TGTGCCAGCAGCTCCCAGTGGGGGTCCTACGAGCAGTACTTC.

This clonotype occurred a few times. The rearrangement uses TRBV2 and TRBJ1-1; possibly TRBD1 for D (6 bases). The ends were cut back, 2 bases at V and 1 base at J, with 17 bases in the middle. Germline V gene lookup returns CDR1 SNHLY and CDR2 FYNNEI. The CDR3 has 17 residues. CDR3 residues: CASSELGGGRGNTEAFF. The CDR3 nucleotides read TGTGCCAGCAGTGAACTCGGGGGGGGCAGGGGGAACACTGAAGCTTTCTTT. The full variable domain, completed using reference TRBV2 and TRBJ1-1, is EPEVTQTPSHQVTQMGQEVILRCVPISNHLYFYWYRQILGQKVEFLVSFYNNEISEKSEIFDDQFSVERPDGSNFTLKIRSTKLEDSAMYFCASSELGGGRGNTEAFFGQGTRLTVV.

There are many counts of this clonotype. This rearrangement joins TRBV7-2 to TRBJ1-1; unclear D gene. The V end was cut by 5 bases, the J end by 2 bases, with 15 bases between. Looked up from germline, CDR1 is SGHTA and CDR2 is FQGNSA. The CDR3 totals 15 residues. CDR3 residues: CASSPLVLINTEAFF. The CDR3 region has the DNA TGTGCCAGCAGCCCCCTCGTATTGATAAACACTGAAGCTTTCTTT.

This clonotype was counted at least ten times. The chain employs TRBV12-3 or TRBV12-4 and TRBJ1-3; D gene unclear. The CDR3 loop spans 19 amino acids. Trimming removed 0 bases at V and 0 bases at J, with 18 bases between. The CDR3 DNA reads TGTGCCAGCAGTTTAGCGGGAAGAAATCTAGTCTACTCTGGAAACACCATATATTTT. Translated: CASSLAGRNLVYSGNTIYF.

Ten or more counts support this clonotype. This chain joins TRBV15 and TRBJ2-7, with 10 bases fitting TRBD2. Germline values: CDR1 LNHNV, CDR2 YYDKDF (reference sequence). The trim removed 3 bases at V and 0 bases at J, leaving 5 bases unmatched. This CDR3 comprises 16 residues. CDR3 in amino acids: CATSSRLAGDSYEQYF. The CDR3 nucleotides read TGTGCCACCAGCAGTAGGCTAGCGGGGGACTCCTACGAGCAGTACTTC.

About this clonotype: A much larger clone sits a single nucleotide away, making a read error possible. The chain couples TRBV5-6 to TRBJ2-2, with a weak D call TRBD2 (5 bases). CDR1 and CDR2 (germline): SGHDT, YYEEEE. This CDR3 has 14 residues. The CDR3 nucleotides are TGTGCCAGCAGCCTGGTGCAGAGGACCGGGGAGCTGCTTTTT. This gives the protein CASSLVQRTGELLF.

This clonotype occurred many times. The V call is TRBV7-8, the J call TRBJ2-7, with a tentative D call TRBD1 (5 bases). The CDR3 consists of 14 residues. V was pared by 5 bases and J by 2 bases, with 13 bases between. Germline V gives CDR1 SGHVS, CDR2 FQNEAQ. The CDR3 spells CASSTTQGPYEQYF. In DNA, the CDR3 is TGTGCCAGCAGCACTACCCAGGGCCCCTACGAGCAGTACTTC. The full variable domain, completed using reference TRBV7-8 and TRBJ2-7, is GAGVSQSPRYKVAKRGQDVALRCDPISGHVSLFWYQQALGQGPEFLTYFQNEAQLDKSGLPSDRFFAERPEGSVSTLKIQRTQQEDSAVYLCASSTTQGPYEQYFGPGTRLTVT.